The 18 T cell receptor beta chains below come from one sample, sequenced in a study of CD8 T cells in Susac syndrome. Reverse transcription of roughly 0.45 to 1 ug RNA was performed with random hexamers. TCRdb fed the immunoSEQ multiplex PCR reads into MiXCR, producing one record per CDR3 protein. The sample includes hundreds of thousands of distinct CDR3 sequences, around 93% of them seen just once. Sample: CD4+ T cells from PBMCs. Every receptor here comes from a human donor with multiple sclerosis.

V is TRBV6-1 and J is TRBJ1-2; the match to TRBD1 covers 11 bases. V lost 4 bases and J lost 5; bases outside the gene matches: 9. This CDR3 region has 16 residues. CDR1 is MNHNS and CDR2 is SASEGT in the germline V gene. The CDR3 region has the DNA TGTGCCAGCAGTGCCACCGGGACAGGGGGAAAATATGGCTACACCTTC. As protein: CASSATGTGGKYGYTF.

The chain carries TRBV3-1 and TRBJ2-5, with 12 nucleotides matching TRBD2. V shed 1 base and J 4 bases; nucleotides not matched to a gene: 4. This CDR3 contains 16 residues. Germline V gene lookup returns CDR1 LGHDT and CDR2 YNNKEL (reference sequence). The chain's CDR3 is CASSQGTSGAGETQYF. The CDR3, as DNA: TGTGCCAGCAGCCAAGGGACTAGCGGGGCGGGAGAGACCCAGTACTTC.

The J gene is TRBJ2-5, the V gene TRBV25-1; 8 bases map to TRBD1. This CDR3 comprises 14 residues. The germline CDR1 and CDR2 sequences are MGHDK and SYGVNS. Germline trimming cut 7 bases from V and 4 bases from J; bases unmatched to any gene: 8. The CDR3: CASTSGRGPETQYF. CDR3 sequence (DNA): TGTGCCAGCACAAGCGGCAGGGGGCCAGAGACCCAGTACTTC.

The chain recombines TRBV3-1 with TRBJ2-6, with D unresolved. V lost 6 bases and J 0 bases, leaving 21 bases between the germline ends. CDR1 is LGHDT and CDR2 is YNNKEL in the germline V gene (reference sequence). The CDR3 loop spans 19 amino acids. CDR3 region: CASSPSNRQTNSGANVLTF. In nucleotides, the CDR3 is TGTGCCAGCAGTCCTAGTAACCGGCAGACAAACTCTGGGGCCAACGTCCTGACTTTC. Full variable domain (remainder filled in from reference TRBV3-1 and TRBJ2-6): DTAVSQTPKYLVTQMGNDKSIKCEQNLGHDTMYWYKQDSKKFLKIMFSYNNKELIINETVPNRFSPKSPDKAHLNLHINSLELGDSAVYFCASSPSNRQTNSGANVLTFGAGSRLTVL.

As for this clonotype: One end of the junction does not line up with germline, which may come from a read error. The chain couples TRBV20-1 to TRBJ2-1; a possible D gene is TRBD2 (6 bases). Per germline, CDR1 DFQATT and CDR2 SNEGSKA (reference sequence). CDR3 size: 10 residues. In DNA, the CDR3 is TGCAGTGCAAATAGCGGTCTCCAGATCTTC. It codes for CSANSGLQIF.

This clonotype is a singleton in its sample. The CDR3 bases are TGTGCCAGCAGCTTATTTGTCAGCTCTGGGGCCAACGTCCTGACTTTC. Translation gives CASSLFVSSGANVLTF. The chain uses TRBV7-8 and TRBJ2-6; D gene uncertain. This CDR3 is built from 16 residues. The germline gives CDR1 SGHVS, CDR2 FQNEAQ. The ends were cut back, 2 bases at V and 0 bases at J, with 8 bases in the middle.

The CDR3 protein is CASRPNQPQHF. CDR3 nucleotides: TGTGCCAGCAGACCAAACCAGCCCCAGCATTTT. This chain joins TRBV12-3 or TRBV12-4 and TRBJ1-5, with D unresolved. With 6 bases removed from V and 7 bases from J, the gap between germline ends came to 7 bases. The CDR3 spans 11 residues.

The J gene is TRBJ1-5, the V gene TRBV28; D may be TRBD1 (5 bases). In germline, CDR1 is MDHEN, CDR2 SYDVKM. The CDR3 is made up of 13 amino acids. Trimming shortened V by 8 bases and J by 2 bases, and 10 bases separated the two germline ends. CDR3 loop: CASGAVGNQPQHF. The DNA for the CDR3 is TGTGCCAGCGGGGCGGTGGGCAATCAGCCCCAGCATTTT.

Only one count was recorded for this clonotype. The chain carries TRBV6-5 and TRBJ1-1; no firm D call. The CDR3 spans 17 residues. Deletions cut 0 bases from V and 5 bases from J, with 19 bases between. CDR1 and CDR2 (germline): MNHEY, SVGAGI. CDR3 nucleotides: TGTGCCAGCAGTTACTCGACCTCTCGGGGAGAGTTTACTGAAGCTTTCTTT. It translates to CASSYSTSRGEFTEAFF.

The V call is TRBV20-1, the J call TRBJ1-6; D remains unclear. Trimming removed 3 bases at V and 0 bases at J, with 9 bases between. The germline CDR1 and CDR2 sequences are DFQATT and SNEGSKA (reference sequence). The CDR3 loop spans 15 amino acids. The CDR3 DNA sequence: TGCAGTGCTAGTGGTACAGACTCCTATAATTCACCCCTCCACTTT. This sequence encodes CSASGTDSYNSPLHF.

The chain employs TRBV18 and TRBJ2-5, with 10 bases identical to TRBD2. The trim removed 4 bases at V and 5 bases at J, leaving 10 bases unmatched. Germline CDR1 KGHSH, CDR2 LQKENI. The CDR3 has 16 amino acids. The CDR3, as DNA: TGTGCCAGCTCACTGCGCCTAGCGGGGGCCGGGGAGACCCAGTACTTC. Protein product: CASSLRLAGAGETQYF.

The J gene is TRBJ2-1, the V gene TRBV19, with 9 bases fitting TRBD2. The CDR3 has 15 residues. CDR1 and CDR2 (germline): LNHDA, SQIVND (reference sequence). V was pared by 5 bases and J by 3 bases, with 5 bases of the junction left unmatched. The CDR3 spells CASSRLAGFYNEQFF. As DNA, the CDR3 is TGTGCCAGTAGTCGCCTAGCGGGATTCTACAATGAGCAGTTCTTC.

The chain employs TRBV20-1 and TRBJ2-6, with D unresolved. The CDR3 loop spans 16 amino acids. From germline, CDR1 is DFQATT and CDR2 SNEGSKA (reference sequence). V lost 1 base, J lost 0 bases, and 10 bases lay in between. The DNA of the CDR3 is TGCAGTGCTAGAGTTCTTATAGACTCTGGGGCCAACGTCCTGACTTTC. Its protein product is CSARVLIDSGANVLTF.

The chain is built from TRBV2 and TRBJ2-7, with D uncertain. The CDR3 extends over 13 amino acids. Trimming took off 5 bases at V and 0 bases at J, with 8 bases between the two ends. Germline CDR1 is SNHLY and CDR2 is FYNNEI. CDR3 sequence reads: CASSQRRSYEQYF. CDR3 nucleotide sequence: TGTGCCAGCAGTCAAAGACGCTCCTACGAGCAGTACTTC.

The chain is built from TRBV29-1 and TRBJ2-5, with a weak D call TRBD2 (7 bases). From germline, CDR1 is SQVTM and CDR2 ANQGSEA. The CDR3 is 13 residues long. Trimming removed 6 bases from V and 3 bases from J, with 14 bases in between. CDR3: CSVDRLAEETQYF. For the CDR3, the DNA is TGCAGCGTCGACAGGCTAGCGGAAGAGACCCAGTACTTC. Filled out from reference TRBV29-1 and TRBJ2-5, the complete variable domain reads SAVISQKPSRDICQRGTSLTIQCQVDSQVTMMFWYRQQPGQSLTLIATANQGSEATYESGFVIDKFPISRPNLTFSTLTVSNMSPEDSSIYLCSVDRLAEETQYFGPGTRLLVL.

The chain couples TRBV10-3 to TRBJ2-3, with a possible D match to TRBD1 (5 bases). CDR3 length equals 11 residues. From germline, CDR1 is ENHRY and CDR2 SYGVKD. V gave up 6 bases and J gave up 5 bases, with 6 bases separating them. The chain's CDR3 is CAISREDTQYF. The CDR3 nucleotides read TGTGCCATCAGCAGGGAAGATACGCAGTATTTT.

This clonotype was counted only a few times. The chain recombines TRBV7-9 with TRBJ1-1, with D possibly being TRBD1 (5 bases). The CDR3 contains 13 residues. Germline CDR1 reads SEHNR; CDR2 reads FQNEAQ (reference sequence). Trimming pared 4 bases from V and 5 bases from J, leaving 11 bases between. CDR3 sequence (DNA): TGTGCCAGCAGCTCTACGACAGCAACTGAAGCTTTCTTT. The encoded protein is CASSSTTATEAFF.

V and J are TRBV5-1 and TRBJ1-1; D call uncertain. The V end was cut by 0 bases, the J end by 7 bases, with 10 bases between. Per the germline V gene, CDR1 is SGHRS and CDR2 is YFSETQ. The length of the CDR3 is 13 residues. Here the CDR3 reads CASSLGGDIEAFF. CDR3 sequence (DNA): TGCGCCAGCAGCTTGGGAGGCGACATTGAAGCTTTCTTT.